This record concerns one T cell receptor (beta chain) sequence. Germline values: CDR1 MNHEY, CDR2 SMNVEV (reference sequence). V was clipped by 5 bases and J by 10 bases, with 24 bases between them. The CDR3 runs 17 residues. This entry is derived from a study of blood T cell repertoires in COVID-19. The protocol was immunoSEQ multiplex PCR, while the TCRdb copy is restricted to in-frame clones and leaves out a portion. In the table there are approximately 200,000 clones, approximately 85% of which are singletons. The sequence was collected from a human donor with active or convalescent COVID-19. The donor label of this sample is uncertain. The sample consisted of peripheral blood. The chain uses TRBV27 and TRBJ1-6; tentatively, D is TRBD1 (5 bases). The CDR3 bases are TGTGCCAGCAGTCTAAGGGGAGGGATCCTAGGAGAGTCACCCCTCCACTTT. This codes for CASSLRGGILGESPLHF.